The 17 T cell receptor beta chains presented below share a single source sample, sequenced in a study of OX40 agonist ivuxolimab in advanced cancers. Assay used: immunoSEQ multiplex PCR; TCRdb lists only in-frame clones, some missing. Found here are 70,000 to 95,000 clones, 90% to 95% of them singletons; the top ten hold about 2.4%. The source was CD4+ or CD8+ T cells sorted from blood, collected in a trial of the OX40 agonist ivuxolimab. The receptors come from an adult with an advanced solid tumor such as melanoma, head and neck, liver or kidney cancer.

V and J are TRBV6-1 and TRBJ1-2; unclear D gene. V was shortened by 4 bases and J by 3 bases, with 15 bases between the two germline ends. Germline CDR1 reads MNHNS; CDR2 reads SASEGT. The CDR3 sequence is 15 residues long. In nucleotides, the CDR3 is TGTGCCAGCAGTGCTTGGACCGGGTATGACTATGGCTACACCTTC. Its protein product is CASSAWTGYDYGYTF.

The V call is TRBV7-8, the J call TRBJ2-7; D is unclear. V lost 2 bases and J 2 bases, leaving 7 bases between the germline ends. Germline V gene lookup returns CDR1 SGHVS and CDR2 FQNEAQ. The CDR3 extends over 13 amino acids. As DNA, the CDR3 is TGTGCCAGCAGCTTATGGGGTCCCTACGAGCAGTACTTC. Amino acid sequence: CASSLWGPYEQYF.

The chain carries TRBV2 and TRBJ1-2; D remains unclear. Trimming cost V 8 bases and J 0 bases, with 16 bases left between them. Germline CDR1 reads SNHLY; CDR2 reads FYNNEI. The CDR3 has 15 amino acids. CDR3 region: CASLASSGANYGYTF. CDR3 nucleotide sequence: TGTGCCAGCCTTGCCTCTTCCGGAGCTAACTATGGCTACACCTTC.

The rearrangement links TRBV19 to TRBJ1-1; no firm D call. The ends were cut back, 4 bases at V and 2 bases at J, with 8 bases in the middle. Germline V gene lookup returns CDR1 LNHDA and CDR2 SQIVND (reference sequence). This CDR3 contains 13 residues. The CDR3 DNA is TGTGCCAGTAGTAACGCGGCAAACACTGAAGCTTTCTTT. Translated: CASSNAANTEAFF.

CDR3 nucleotides: TGTGCCAGCAGTTCTTACAGGGATTCAAACACAGATACGCAGTATTTT. As protein: CASSSYRDSNTDTQYF. The rearrangement joins TRBV27 to TRBJ2-3, with D perhaps TRBD1 (6 bases). The CDR3 is 16 residues long. Per germline, CDR1 MNHEY and CDR2 SMNVEV (reference sequence). V was cut by 4 bases and J by 2 bases, with 16 bases left in between.

The chain is built from TRBV6-5 and TRBJ2-1, with TRBD1 identical over 12 bases. Germline trimming cut 10 bases from V and 9 bases from J; bases unmatched to any gene: 10. This CDR3 is built from 14 residues. Germline CDR1 is MNHEY and CDR2 is SVGAGI. Here the CDR3 DNA reads TGTGCCACCCTACTGGGACAGGGGGCGGGTGAGCAGTTCTTC. This gives the protein CATLLGQGAGEQFF.

V gene TRBV19 combines with J gene TRBJ2-3, with 10 positions matching TRBD1. J was trimmed by 4 bases and V by 5 bases; bases with no gene match: 9. CDR1 and CDR2 from the germline V gene are LNHDA and SQIVND (reference sequence). CDR3 length: 16 residues. The CDR3 here is CASSPPATGGADTQYF. The DNA for the CDR3 is TGTGCCAGTAGTCCTCCCGCGACAGGGGGCGCAGATACGCAGTATTTT.

The rearrangement joins TRBV5-4 to TRBJ1-3, with D unresolved. The germline CDR1 and CDR2 sequences are SGHNT and YYREEE (reference sequence). V lost 0 bases to trimming and J lost 0 bases, with 19 bases between them. CDR3 size: 19 residues. The CDR3 loop reads CASSLEGGVGTLSGNTIYF. CDR3 coding DNA: TGTGCCAGCAGCTTGGAGGGCGGGGTGGGCACCCTCTCTGGAAACACCATATATTTT.

The gene calls are TRBV7-2 and TRBJ2-3; D is unresolved. The CDR3 runs to 14 residues. CDR1 and CDR2 (germline): SGHTA, FQGNSA. V was cut by 3 bases and J by 4 bases, with 11 bases left in between. The CDR3 reads CASSFSWLADTQYF. The CDR3 DNA sequence: TGTGCCAGCAGCTTTAGTTGGCTGGCAGATACGCAGTATTTT.

The sample holds one count of this clone. The gene calls are TRBV4-1 and TRBJ1-1; 11 bases are shared with TRBD1. The CDR3 spans 14 residues. CDR1 and CDR2 from the germline V gene are MGHRA and YSYEKL. V shed 3 bases, J shed 5 bases, and the junction held 2 bases outside the gene matches. CDR3 DNA: TGCGCCAGCAGCCACGGGACAGGGGGGACTGAAGCTTTCTTT. This sequence encodes CASSHGTGGTEAFF.

The chain joins TRBV6-1 to TRBJ2-1, with D unclear. Germline V gene lookup returns CDR1 MNHNS and CDR2 SASEGT. Trimming took 2 bases from V and 6 from J, leaving 5 bases between them. This CDR3 has 12 amino acids. CDR3 in amino acids: CASSEHPNEQFF. As DNA, the CDR3 is TGTGCCAGCAGTGAACACCCCAATGAGCAGTTCTTC.

The CDR3 DNA sequence: TGTGCCAGCAGAGAAAATCTGGGATTCGACGACCAGCCCCAGCATTTT. The encoded protein is CASRENLGFDDQPQHF. J is TRBJ1-5 and V is TRBV28; D gene unclear. The V gene's germline CDR1 is MDHEN and CDR2 SYDVKM. CDR3 length: 16 amino acids. V lost 6 bases, J lost 7 bases, and 22 bases lay in between.

This clone was detected only once. The genes are TRBV19 and TRBJ1-1; 7 bases match TRBD1. This CDR3 is 14 amino acids long. The germline V gene encodes CDR1 LNHDA and CDR2 SQIVND (reference sequence). J was trimmed by 2 bases and V by 6 bases; bases with no gene match: 6. In nucleotides, the CDR3 is TGTGCCAGTAGCCCCGGGACAGAAAACACTGAAGCTTTCTTT. This encodes CASSPGTENTEAFF.

This chain links TRBV7-8 with TRBJ2-5; D is undetermined. Trimming took 5 bases from V and 5 from J, leaving 15 bases between them. Per the germline V gene, CDR1 is SGHVS and CDR2 is FQNEAQ. There are 14 residues in the CDR3. The CDR3 is CASSVMRAEETQYF. Written as DNA, the CDR3 is TGTGCCAGCAGCGTTATGAGAGCCGAGGAGACCCAGTACTTC.

J is TRBJ2-2 and V is TRBV2, with TRBD1 matching 7 bases. This CDR3 comprises 15 residues. The ends lost 6 bases at V and 1 base at J; junction bases unmatched: 5. Germline CDR1 and CDR2: SNHLY and FYNNEI. The chain's CDR3 is CASSLTGENTGELFF. The CDR3, as DNA: TGTGCCAGCAGCCTCACAGGGGAGAACACCGGGGAGCTGTTTTTT.

The V and J genes are TRBV2 and TRBJ2-7, with TRBD1 as a possible D gene (6 bases). Trimming cost V 3 bases and J 3 bases, with 15 bases left between them. The V gene's germline CDR1 is SNHLY and CDR2 FYNNEI. The CDR3 loop spans 15 amino acids. Here the CDR3 DNA reads TGTGCCAGCAGTGACGAATGGGACATAAACTACGAGCAGTACTTC. Translated: CASSDEWDINYEQYF.

The chain recombines TRBV19 with TRBJ1-4; D is perhaps TRBD1 (6 bases). Trimming left V 2 bases short and J 8 bases short, with 15 bases between. The germline gives CDR1 LNHDA, CDR2 SQIVND (reference sequence). The CDR3 contains 15 residues. CDR3 residues: CASSIKGRGGEKLFF. CDR3 DNA sequence: TGTGCCAGTAGTATAAAAGGCAGGGGAGGCGAAAAACTGTTTTTT.